This T cell receptor (beta chain) was sequenced for a study of T cells after posttransplantation cyclophosphamide. A marrow graft followed busulfan-fludarabine conditioning, with cyclophosphamide on days +3 and +4. In germline, CDR1 is MGHRA, CDR2 YSYEKL. V shed 1 base and J shed 4 bases, with 6 bases lying between them. The CDR3 is made up of 13 amino acids. This clone was detected many times. Method: immunoSEQ multiplex PCR; TCRdb's copy keeps in-frame clones and lacks some. There are tens of thousands of clones in the sample, none observed a single time. Source: PBMCs, taken after allogeneic stem cell transplant with posttransplant cyclophosphamide. The clonotype was recovered from a male patient aged 18 to 29 who received an allogeneic stem cell transplant from a related donor, was CMV-positive, and had no GVHD. A subset of T cells may come from the graft donor. This chain links TRBV4-1 with TRBJ2-3, with D unclear. The CDR3 region has the DNA TGCGCCAGCAGCCAAGGGCTCGCAGATACGCAGTATTTT. This sequence encodes CASSQGLADTQYF.